The present TCR beta chain was sequenced within a study of spatial heterogeneity in lung cancer. For the study at large: The donor population consisted of 72 patients with untreated, early-stage non-small cell lung cancer. General observations from the study: Resection saw ubiquitous expanded tumor TCRs appear in blood more than follow-up did.

Every cDNA TCR molecule received its own unique molecular identifier. TCRdb re-called the 5' RACE reads through MiXCR, storing one row per CDR3 protein. This table has around 10,000 distinct CDR3 sequences, about 21% appearing once. This clonotype was counted many times. Its matching antigen is unknown. Time point here: blood at routine non-recurrence follow-up after resection. The sequenced material consisted of unsorted whole RNA from tumor, nontumor lung or frozen PBMC. V gave up 0 bases and J gave up 6 bases, with 9 bases separating them. Germline V gene sequence: CDR1 SGHDT, CDR2 YYEEEE. The CDR3 loop spans 13 amino acids.

The material was PBMCs, obtained at follow-up. This receptor was obtained from a male donor with early-stage non-small cell lung cancer. The chain employs TRBV5-6 and TRBJ1-2, with D unclear. The chain's CDR3 is CASSLARGDGYTF. CDR3 in DNA: TGTGCCAGCAGCTTGGCACGGGGAGATGGCTACACCTTC.